The T cell receptor beta chain described here comes from a study of cytomegalovirus exposure and HLA in healthy donors. V was trimmed by 5 bases and J by 6 bases, leaving 13 bases between them. The CDR3 consists of 13 residues. The germline V gene encodes CDR1 SEHNR and CDR2 FQNEAQ (reference sequence). This clone has just a few counts. As yet, its antigen is unknown. Study outcomes and limitations: The investigators catalogued under 200 TCR beta chains as cytomegalovirus-associated.

PCR involved 60 Vbeta and 13 Jbeta primers. Profiled with immunoSEQ multiplex PCR; TCRdb holds only in-frame clones, not every one. Found here are 150,000 to 200,000 clones, about nine tenths of them singletons; the top ten hold roughly 0.98%. Sequenced material: PBMCs. This clonotype was sampled from a boy aged 2 to 9 in good health and CMV-seronegative. This chain connects TRBV7-9 to TRBJ1-1, with no clear D. DNA of the CDR3: TGTGCCAGCAGCACAGATGGACTTTCTGAAGCTTTCTTT. Encoded protein: CASSTDGLSEAFF.